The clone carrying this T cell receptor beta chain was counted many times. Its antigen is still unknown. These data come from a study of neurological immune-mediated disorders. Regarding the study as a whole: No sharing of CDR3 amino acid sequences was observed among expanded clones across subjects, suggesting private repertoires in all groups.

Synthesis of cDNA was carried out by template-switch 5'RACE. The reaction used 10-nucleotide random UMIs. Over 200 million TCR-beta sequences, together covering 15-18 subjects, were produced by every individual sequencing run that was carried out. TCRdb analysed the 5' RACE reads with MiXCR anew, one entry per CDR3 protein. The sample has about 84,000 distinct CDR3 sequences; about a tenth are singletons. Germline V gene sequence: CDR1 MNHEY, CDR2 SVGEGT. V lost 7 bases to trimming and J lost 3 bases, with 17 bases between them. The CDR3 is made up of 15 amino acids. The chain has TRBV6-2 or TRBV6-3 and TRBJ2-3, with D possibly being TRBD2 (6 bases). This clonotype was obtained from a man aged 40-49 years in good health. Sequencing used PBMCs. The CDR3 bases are TGTGCCAGCATTCGAAGCTCCGGGGGAACAGATACGCAGTATTTT. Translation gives CASIRSSGGTDTQYF.